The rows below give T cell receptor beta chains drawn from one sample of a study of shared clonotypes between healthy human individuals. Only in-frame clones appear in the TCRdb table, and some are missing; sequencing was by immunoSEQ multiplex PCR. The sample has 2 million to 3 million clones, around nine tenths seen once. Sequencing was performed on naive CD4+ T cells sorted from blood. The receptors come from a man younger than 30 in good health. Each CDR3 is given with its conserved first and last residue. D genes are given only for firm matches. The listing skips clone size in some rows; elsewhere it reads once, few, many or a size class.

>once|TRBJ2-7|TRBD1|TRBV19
CATRNRGSDEQYF
TGTGCCACACGAAACAGGGGTTCGGACGAGCAGTACTTC
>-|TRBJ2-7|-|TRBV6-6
CASSYQAGLYEQYF
TGTGCCAGCAGTTACCAAGCAGGGCTCTACGAGCAGTACTTC
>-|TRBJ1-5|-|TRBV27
CASSLSNRFSNQPQHF
TGTGCCAGCAGTTTATCGAACAGGTTCTCCAATCAGCCCCAGCATTTT
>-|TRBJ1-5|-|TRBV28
CASSLYGGSWPQHF
TGTGCCAGCAGTTTATATGGGGGCTCGTGGCCCCAGCATTTT
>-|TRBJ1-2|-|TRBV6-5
CASSYSSRSNYGYTF
TGTGCCAGCAGTTACTCATCCAGGAGTAACTATGGCTACACCTTC
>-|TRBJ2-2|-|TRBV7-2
CASSLALGTGELFF
TGTGCCAGCAGCTTGGCGCTAGGCACCGGGGAGCTGTTTTTT
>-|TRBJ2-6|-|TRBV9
CASSPQRGANVLTF
TGTGCCAGCAGCCCCCAGAGGGGGGCCAACGTCCTGACTTTC
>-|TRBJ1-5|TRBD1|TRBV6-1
CASIGQGSQPQHF
TGTGCCAGCATCGGACAGGGCTCGCAGCCCCAGCATTTT
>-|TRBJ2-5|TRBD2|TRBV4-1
CASSQHTTSGGTQETQYF
TGCGCCAGCAGCCAGCATACGACTAGCGGGGGGACGCAAGAGACCCAGTACTTC
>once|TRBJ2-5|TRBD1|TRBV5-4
CASSLGGQGAPGETQYF
TGTGCCAGCAGCTTGGGAGGACAGGGGGCGCCGGGAGAGACCCAGTACTTC
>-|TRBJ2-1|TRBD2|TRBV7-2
CASSLKTSGYNEQFF
TGTGCCAGCAGCTTAAAGACTAGCGGTTACAATGAGCAGTTCTTC
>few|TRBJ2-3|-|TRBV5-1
CASSDPTDTQYF
TGCGCCAGCAGCGACCCCACAGATACGCAGTATTTT
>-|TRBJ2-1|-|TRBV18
CASSPADGVYNEQFF
TGTGCCAGCTCACCAGCGGACGGAGTCTACAATGAGCAGTTCTTC
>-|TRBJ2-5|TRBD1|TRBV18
CAVGQGASETQYF
TGTGCCGTCGGGCAGGGGGCTTCAGAGACCCAGTACTTC
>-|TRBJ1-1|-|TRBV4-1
CASSQQTGFYTEAFF
TGCGCCAGCAGCCAACAAACGGGATTCTACACTGAAGCTTTCTTT
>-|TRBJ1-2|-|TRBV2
CASSERVANYGYTF
TGTGCCAGCAGTGAAAGAGTAGCTAACTATGGCTACACCTTC
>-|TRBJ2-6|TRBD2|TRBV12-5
CASGLVEKRGSSGANVLTF
TGTGCTAGTGGTTTGGTAGAAAAGCGGGGGAGCTCTGGGGCCAACGTCCTGACTTTC
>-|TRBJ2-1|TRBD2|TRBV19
CASRKGGDNEQFF
TGTGCCAGTAGAAAGGGAGGGGACAATGAGCAGTTCTTC
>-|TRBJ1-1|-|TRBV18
CASSPGRGTEAFF
TGTGCCAGCTCACCAGGCCGGGGTACTGAAGCTTTCTTT
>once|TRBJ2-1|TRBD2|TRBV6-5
CASSYGVAGDEQFF
TGTGCCAGCAGTTATGGGGTAGCGGGAGATGAGCAGTTCTTC
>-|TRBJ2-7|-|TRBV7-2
CASSLDHSYEQYF
TGTGCCAGCAGCTTAGACCACAGCTACGAGCAGTACTTC
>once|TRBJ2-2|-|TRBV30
CAWRDRSTGELFF
TGTGCCTGGAGAGACAGGTCCACCGGGGAGCTGTTTTTT
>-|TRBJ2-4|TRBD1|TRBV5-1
CASSRDRDSNIQYF
TGCGCCAGCAGCCGAGACAGGGATTCAAACATTCAGTACTTC
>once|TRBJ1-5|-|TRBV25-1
CASSEGGQVGHQPQHF
TGTGCCAGCAGTGAAGGAGGACAAGTCGGCCATCAGCCCCAGCATTTT
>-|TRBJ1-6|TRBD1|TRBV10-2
CASSETGGNSPLHF
TGCGCCAGCAGTGAGACAGGGGGTAATTCACCCCTCCACTTT
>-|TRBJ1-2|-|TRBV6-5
CASSYTRDGGYTF
TGTGCCAGCAGTTACACACGGGATGGTGGCTACACCTTC
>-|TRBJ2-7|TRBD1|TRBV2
CASSDPGTGGSYEQYF
TGTGCCAGCAGTGACCCCGGGACAGGGGGCTCCTACGAGCAGTACTTC
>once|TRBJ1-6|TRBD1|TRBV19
CAAKSGQFNSPLHF
TGTGCCGCCAAATCGGGACAGTTTAATTCACCCCTCCACTTT
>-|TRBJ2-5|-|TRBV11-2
CASSLVEQGAQYF
TGTGCCAGCAGCTTAGTGGAACAGGGAGCCCAGTACTTC
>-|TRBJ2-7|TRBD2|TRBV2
CASRNGLAGGSEQYF
TGTGCCAGCAGGAACGGACTAGCTGGCGGGAGCGAGCAGTACTTC
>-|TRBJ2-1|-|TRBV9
CASSRGDTGNEQFF
TGTGCCAGCAGCCGAGGGGACACAGGCAATGAGCAGTTCTTC
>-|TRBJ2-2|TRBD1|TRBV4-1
CASSQARDRAENTGELFF
TGCGCCAGCAGCCAAGCCCGGGACAGGGCAGAGAACACCGGGGAGCTGTTTTTT
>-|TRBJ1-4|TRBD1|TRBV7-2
CASSVRTGLGEKLFF
TGTGCCAGCAGCGTTAGGACAGGTCTAGGCGAAAAACTGTTTTTT
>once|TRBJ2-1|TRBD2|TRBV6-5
CASSPPGGSGRSPFF
TGTGCCAGCAGCCCTCCCGGGGGTAGCGGGCGCTCCCCGTTCTTC
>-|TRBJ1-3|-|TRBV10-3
CAIISNPGNTIYF
TGTGCCATCATCTCCAACCCTGGAAACACCATATATTTT
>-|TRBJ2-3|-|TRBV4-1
CASSLGRMFGRDTQYF
TGCGCCAGCAGCCTGGGTCGGATGTTCGGACGGGATACGCAGTATTTT
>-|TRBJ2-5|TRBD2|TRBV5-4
CASSLGLAGVQETQYF
TGTGCCAGCAGCTTGGGACTAGCGGGAGTCCAGGAGACCCAGTACTTC
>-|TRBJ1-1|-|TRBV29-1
CSVSTGLQNTEAFF
TGCAGCGTTTCCACGGGACTTCAGAACACTGAAGCTTTCTTT
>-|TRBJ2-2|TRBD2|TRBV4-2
CASSHDGLADTGELFF
TGTGCCAGCAGCCACGATGGACTAGCGGACACCGGGGAGCTGTTTTTT
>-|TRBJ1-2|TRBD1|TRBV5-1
CASSTGDYGYTF
TGCGCCAGCTCGACAGGGGACTATGGCTACACCTTC
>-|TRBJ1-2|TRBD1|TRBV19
CATSLQGVNYGYTF
TGTGCCACCTCACTACAGGGGGTAAACTATGGCTACACCTTC
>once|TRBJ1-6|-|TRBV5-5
CASSLVGAVNSPLHF
TGTGCCAGCAGCTTGGTAGGGGCGGTTAATTCACCCCTCCACTTT
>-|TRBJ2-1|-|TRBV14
CASSQDWTNEQFF
TGTGCCAGCAGCCAAGACTGGACCAATGAGCAGTTCTTC
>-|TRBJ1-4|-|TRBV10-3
CAISQGLGEKLFF
TGTGCCATCAGCCAGGGTTTGGGGGAAAAACTGTTTTTT
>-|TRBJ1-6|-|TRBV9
CASSVQSNSPLHF
TGTGCCAGCAGCGTACAGTCTAATTCACCCCTCCACTTT
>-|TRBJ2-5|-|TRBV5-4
CASDVWGRETQYF
TGTGCCAGTGACGTGTGGGGGCGGGAGACCCAGTACTTC
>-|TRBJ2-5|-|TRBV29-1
CSVAGLMQETQYF
TGCAGCGTTGCAGGATTAATGCAAGAGACCCAGTACTTC
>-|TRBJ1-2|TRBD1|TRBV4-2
CASSQDPWTGNYGYTF
TGTGCCAGCAGCCAAGACCCATGGACAGGGAACTATGGCTACACCTTC
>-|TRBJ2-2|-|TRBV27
CAAQSGGNTGELFF
TGTGCCGCCCAGAGCGGAGGGAACACCGGGGAGCTGTTTTTT
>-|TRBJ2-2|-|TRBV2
CASSEARDGELFF
TGTGCCAGCAGTGAAGCGCGAGACGGGGAGCTGTTTTTT